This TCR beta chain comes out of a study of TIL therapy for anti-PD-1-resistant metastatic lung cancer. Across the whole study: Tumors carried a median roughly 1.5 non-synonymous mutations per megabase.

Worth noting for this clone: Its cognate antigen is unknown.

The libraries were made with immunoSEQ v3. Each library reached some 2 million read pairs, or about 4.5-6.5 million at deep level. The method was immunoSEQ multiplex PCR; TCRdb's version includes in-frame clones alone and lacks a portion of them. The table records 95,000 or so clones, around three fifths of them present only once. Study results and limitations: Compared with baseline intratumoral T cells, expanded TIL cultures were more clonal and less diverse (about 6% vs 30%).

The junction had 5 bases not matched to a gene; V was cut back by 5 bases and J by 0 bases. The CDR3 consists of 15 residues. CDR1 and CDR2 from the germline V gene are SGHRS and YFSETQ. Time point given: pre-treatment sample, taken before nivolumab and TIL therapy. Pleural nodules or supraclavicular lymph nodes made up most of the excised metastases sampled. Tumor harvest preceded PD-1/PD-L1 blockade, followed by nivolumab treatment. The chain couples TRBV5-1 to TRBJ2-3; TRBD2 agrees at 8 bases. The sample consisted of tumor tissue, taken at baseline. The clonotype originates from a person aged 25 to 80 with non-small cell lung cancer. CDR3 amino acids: CASRVSGESTDTQYF. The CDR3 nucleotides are TGCGCCAGCAGGGTTAGCGGGGAGAGCACAGATACGCAGTATTTT.